This T cell receptor (beta chain) emerged from a study of blood T cell repertoires in COVID-19 (dated by TCRdb to about 2020). As for the study more broadly: The collaborator samples originated in the United States, Italy and Spain and spanned the acute and convalescent phases of COVID-19. The repertoires were released in a freely available public database intended as a resource for research on the immune response to SARS-CoV-2. The samples were drawn from the first 160 participants of the ongoing ImmuneRACE study and from 1,254 subjects provided by 6 global collaborators. HLA class I and class II types, where available, came from metadata supplied by the sample provider rather than from assay-based typing. The prospective study material was composed of cDNA or gDNA derived from T cells, B-cell-depleted T cells, or PBMCs. A de-identified subject ID, COVID-19 status, age in years and sex were almost always included in the sample metadata. Deeply sampled blood TCRbeta repertoires from subjects exposed to, actively infected with, or recovered from COVID-19 were included in the dataset.

The CDR3 covers 14 residues, taking in both the cysteine and the phenylalanine. This entry keeps only the CDR3 DNA: 42 bases, framed from base 1. The germline V gene gives CDR1 as ENHRY and CDR2 as SYGVKD. The junction shows trimming of 2 bases on V and 7 bases on J, plus 12 bases between the germline ends. TCRbeta CDR3 regions were amplified from genomic DNA by means of the immunoSEQ Assay, a bias-controlled multiplex PCR. Concerning the study's data processing: Within the assay, amplification of reference gene primers was used to estimate how many nucleated cells each sample contained. To quantify the absolute abundance of each unique TCRbeta CDR3 rearrangement, sequence reads were collapsed and filtered. Productive Simpson clonality was computed per sample as the square root of Simpson's diversity index over productive rearrangements. In its TCRdb copy, this immuneACCESS table keeps in-frame sequences only and misses some clones. Where compared with another copy, unresolved V genes explain less than half of these, and the others have no known cause. V and J calls and clone size are copied from that table; D and trimming were computed from the DNA. Counted in this sample were 200,000 to 250,000 clones; 82% of them appeared once. The ten top clones hold approximately 8% of the sample.

On the study overall, not on this receptor specifically: The quantity of clinical and demographic metadata differed by source and by participant and was supplied without curation.

On this clone itself: This receptor's antigen is unknown. No per-base quality is available; no much larger clone lies one base away.

One collaborating source in Seattle enrolled patients during active infection and followed them longitudinally through the course of disease. The collaborating institutions used their own protocols to collect whole blood in K2EDTA tubes. For TCRbeta analysis, collaborator samples were shipped as frozen whole blood, as isolated PBMCs, or as DNA extracted from either sample type. Here the chain combines TRBV10-3 and TRBJ1-5, with no D gene named confidently. This TCR was recovered from a woman aged 80 or over with COVID-19, enrolled during active disease. The specimen sequenced was peripheral blood. The bases are TGTGCCATCAGTGAGGAGGGTCCTGGGCAGCCCCAGCATTTT. This translates into CAISEEGPGQPQHF.